This T cell receptor beta chain is drawn from a study of T cell repertoires in cytomegalovirus infection. The CDR3 loop spans 15 amino acids. Germline V CDR1 and CDR2: LNHDA, SQIVND (reference sequence). V was trimmed by 5 bases and J by 4 bases, leaving 17 bases between them. Worth noting for this clonotype: Its target is not known.

TCRdb reanalysed the reads using MiXCR and keeps one entry per CDR3 protein. There are approximately 300,000 distinct CDR3 sequences in the sample; 25% to 30% occur only once, and around 18% lies in the top ten. The chain joins TRBV19 to TRBJ1-2; tentatively, D is TRBD1 (6 bases). The sequencing here drew on cultured PBMCs, taken from culture after CMV antigen stimulation. The source is a human donor in good health (CMV status not recorded). Some clones in this sample may be carry-over from other donors' samples. The CDR3 DNA is TGTGCCAGTAGTGAGAGGGGGGCCGTCACCTATGGCTACACCTTC. As protein: CASSERGAVTYGYTF. Full variable domain (missing parts from reference TRBV19 and TRBJ1-2): DGGITQSPKYLFRKEGQNVTLSCEQNLNHDAMYWYRQDPGQGLRLIYYSQIVNDFQKGDIAEGYSVSREKKESFPLTVTSAQKNPTAFYLCASSERGAVTYGYTFGSGTRLTVV.